This T cell receptor (beta chain) was documented in a study of response to subunit inactivated influenza vaccine. MiXCR, applied by TCRdb to the RT-PCR reads, yields one record per CDR3 protein. The sample contains 600,000 to 850,000 distinct CDR3 sequences, 12% to 15% of which appear only once. The clonotype originates from a man aged 45-65 years who received an inactivated influenza vaccine. The sequencing here drew on PBMCs from blood, taken approximately 15 days before vaccination.

The CDR3 is CASSYYGTGLTYEQYF. The CDR3 nucleotides are TGTGCCAGCAGTTACTACGGGACAGGGCTGACCTACGAGCAGTACTTC. The chain carries TRBV6-2 or TRBV6-3 and TRBJ2-7; TRBD1 agrees at 9 bases. There are 16 residues in the CDR3. CDR1 MNHEY and CDR2 SVGEGT come from the germline V gene. J was trimmed by 2 bases and V by 1 base; bases with no gene match: 6.